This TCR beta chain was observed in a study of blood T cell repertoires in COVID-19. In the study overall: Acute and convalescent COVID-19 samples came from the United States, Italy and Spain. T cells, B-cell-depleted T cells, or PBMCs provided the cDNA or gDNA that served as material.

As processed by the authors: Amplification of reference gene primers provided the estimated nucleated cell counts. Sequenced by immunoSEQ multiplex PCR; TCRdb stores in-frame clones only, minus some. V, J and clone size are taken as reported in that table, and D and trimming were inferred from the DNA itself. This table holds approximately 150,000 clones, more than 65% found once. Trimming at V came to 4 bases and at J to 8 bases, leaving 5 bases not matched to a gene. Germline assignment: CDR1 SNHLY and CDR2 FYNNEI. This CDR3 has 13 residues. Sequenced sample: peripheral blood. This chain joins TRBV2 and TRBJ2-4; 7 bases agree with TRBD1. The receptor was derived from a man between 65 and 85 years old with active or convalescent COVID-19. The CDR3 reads CASSGARGYIQYF. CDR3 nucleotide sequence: TGTGCCAGCAGTGGGGCCAGGGGGTACATTCAGTACTTC.